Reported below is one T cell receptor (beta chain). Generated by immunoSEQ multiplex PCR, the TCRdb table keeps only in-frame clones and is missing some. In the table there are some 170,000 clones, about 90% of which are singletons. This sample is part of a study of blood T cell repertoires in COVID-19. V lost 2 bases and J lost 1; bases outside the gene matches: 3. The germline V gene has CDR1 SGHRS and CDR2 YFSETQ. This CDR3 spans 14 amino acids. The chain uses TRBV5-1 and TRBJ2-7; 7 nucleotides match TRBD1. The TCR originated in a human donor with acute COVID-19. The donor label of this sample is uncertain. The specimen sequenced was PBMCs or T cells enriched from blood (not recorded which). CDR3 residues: CASSLHRGSYEQYF. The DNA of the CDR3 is TGCGCCAGCAGCTTACACAGGGGTTCCTACGAGCAGTACTTC.